The clone carrying this TCR beta chain turned up a few times. TCRdb fed the 5' RACE reads into MiXCR, producing one record per CDR3 protein. The profile shows approximately 70,000 distinct CDR3 sequences, 5% of them singletons. This specimen comes from a study of early T cells in non-severe SARS-CoV-2 infection. CDR1 is SEHNR, CDR2 FQNEAQ, per germline (reference sequence). The CDR3 has 14 residues. V was pared by 3 bases and J by 0 bases, with 9 bases between. The TCR originated in an adult who was a healthcare worker with PCR-confirmed SARS-CoV-2 infection or an uninfected control (not recorded which). The V call is TRBV7-9, the J call TRBJ2-7; possibly TRBD2 for D (6 bases). The sequencing here drew on whole blood, taken at baseline. CDR3 bases: TGTGCCAGCAGCTTGCGGGACTTCTCCTACGAGCAGTACTTC. Amino acids: CASSLRDFSYEQYF. The complete variable domain, with remaining parts taken from reference TRBV7-9 and TRBJ2-7, reads DTGVSQNPRHKITKRGQNVTFRCDPISEHNRLYWYRQTLGQGPEFLTYFQNEAQLEKSRLLSDRFSAERPKGSFSTLEIQRTEQGDSAMYLCASSLRDFSYEQYFGPGTRLTVT.